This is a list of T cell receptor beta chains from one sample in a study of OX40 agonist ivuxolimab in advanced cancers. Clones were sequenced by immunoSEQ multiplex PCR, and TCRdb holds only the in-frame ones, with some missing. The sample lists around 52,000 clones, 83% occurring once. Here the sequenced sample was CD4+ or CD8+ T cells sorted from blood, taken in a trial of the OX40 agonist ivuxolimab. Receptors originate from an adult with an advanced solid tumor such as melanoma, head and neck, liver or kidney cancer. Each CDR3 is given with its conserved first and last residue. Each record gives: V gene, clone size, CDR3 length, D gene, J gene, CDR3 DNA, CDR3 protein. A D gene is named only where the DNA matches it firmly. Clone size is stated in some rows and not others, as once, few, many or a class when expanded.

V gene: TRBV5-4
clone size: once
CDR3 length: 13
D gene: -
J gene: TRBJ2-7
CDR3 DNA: TGTGCCAGCAGCTTGGCAGGAATCTACGAGCAGTACTTC
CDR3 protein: CASSLAGIYEQYF

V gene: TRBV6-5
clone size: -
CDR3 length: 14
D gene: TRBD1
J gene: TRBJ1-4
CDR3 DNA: TGTGCCAGCAGACCCGGGACAGGGAGGGAAAAACTGTTTTTT
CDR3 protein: CASRPGTGREKLFF

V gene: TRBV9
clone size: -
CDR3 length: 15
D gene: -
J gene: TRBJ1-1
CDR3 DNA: TGTGCCAGCAGCGTCGTAACAGGGCCGAGCACTGAAGCTTTCTTT
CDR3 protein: CASSVVTGPSTEAFF

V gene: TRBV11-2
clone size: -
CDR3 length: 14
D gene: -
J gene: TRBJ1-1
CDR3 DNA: TGTGCCAGCAGCCCAGGGAACGGGGTCACTGAAGCTTTCTTT
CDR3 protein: CASSPGNGVTEAFF

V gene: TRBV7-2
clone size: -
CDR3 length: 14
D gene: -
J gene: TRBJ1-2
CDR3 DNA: TGTGCCAGCAGCTTAGTAACCGGAAACTATGGCTACACCTTC
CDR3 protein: CASSLVTGNYGYTF

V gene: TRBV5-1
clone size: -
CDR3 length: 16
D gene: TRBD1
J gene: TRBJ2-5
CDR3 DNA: TGCGCCAGCAGCTTGGAGTCGTCAGGGGGTGTGGAGACCCAGTACTTC
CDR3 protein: CASSLESSGGVETQYF

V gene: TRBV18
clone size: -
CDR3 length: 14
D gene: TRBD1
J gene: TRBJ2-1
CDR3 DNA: TGTGCCAGCTCACGACAGGGTCTTAGCAATGAGCAGTTCTTC
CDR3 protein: CASSRQGLSNEQFF

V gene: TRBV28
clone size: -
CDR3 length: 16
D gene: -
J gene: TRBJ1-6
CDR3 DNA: TGTGCCAGCAAGGAGACGGGCTTATCCTATAATTCACCCCTCCACTTT
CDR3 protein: CASKETGLSYNSPLHF

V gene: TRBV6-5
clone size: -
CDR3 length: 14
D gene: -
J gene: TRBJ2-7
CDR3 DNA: TGTGCCAGCAGTTACAAGGGACCGTTGTACGAGCAGTACTTC
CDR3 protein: CASSYKGPLYEQYF

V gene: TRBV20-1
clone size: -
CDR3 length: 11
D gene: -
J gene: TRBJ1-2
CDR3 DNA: TGCGGTGCTGTGACAGCGGCCGGCTACACCTTC
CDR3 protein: CGAVTAAGYTF

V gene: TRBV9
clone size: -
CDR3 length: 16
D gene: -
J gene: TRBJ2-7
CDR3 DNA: TGTGCCAGCAGCGGAGGATTAGGGGAGGGGGCCTACGAGCAGTACTTC
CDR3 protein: CASSGGLGEGAYEQYF

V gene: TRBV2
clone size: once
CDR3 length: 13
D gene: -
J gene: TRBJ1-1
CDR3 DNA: TGTGCCAGCAGGGGAGACAGCAACACTGAAGCTTTCTTT
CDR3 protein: CASRGDSNTEAFF

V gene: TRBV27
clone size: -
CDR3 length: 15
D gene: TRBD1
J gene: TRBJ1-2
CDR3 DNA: TGTGCCAGCGCCGCGGGGGACAGGTATTCTTATGGCTACACCTTC
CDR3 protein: CASAAGDRYSYGYTF

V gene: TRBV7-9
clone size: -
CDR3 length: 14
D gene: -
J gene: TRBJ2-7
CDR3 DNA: TGTGCCAGCCAACCGGGGCAGAGCTCCTACGAGCAGTACTTC
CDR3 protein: CASQPGQSSYEQYF

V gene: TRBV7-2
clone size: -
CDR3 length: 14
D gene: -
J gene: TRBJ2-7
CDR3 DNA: TGTGCCAGCAGCTTAGTTCCGGAGTCCTACGAGCAGTACTTC
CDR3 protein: CASSLVPESYEQYF

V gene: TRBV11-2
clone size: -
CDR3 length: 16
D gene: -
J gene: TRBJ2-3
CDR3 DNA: TGTGCCAGCAGCTTAGAGCAGAGGAGGGGGACAGATACGCAGTATTTT
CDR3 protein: CASSLEQRRGTDTQYF

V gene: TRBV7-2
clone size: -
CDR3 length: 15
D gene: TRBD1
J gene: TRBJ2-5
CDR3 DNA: TGTGCCAGCAGCTTACGTTGGGACAGGCAAGAGACCCAGTACTTC
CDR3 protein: CASSLRWDRQETQYF

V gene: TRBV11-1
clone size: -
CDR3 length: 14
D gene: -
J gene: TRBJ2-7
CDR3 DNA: TGTGCCAGCAGCGTCGGGCAGCGGGCATACGAGCAGTACTTC
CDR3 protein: CASSVGQRAYEQYF

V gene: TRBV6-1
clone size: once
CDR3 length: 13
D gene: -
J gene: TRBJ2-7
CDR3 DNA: TGTGCCAGCAGTGTGACGGTGGAAGGCGAGCAGTACTTC
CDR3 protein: CASSVTVEGEQYF

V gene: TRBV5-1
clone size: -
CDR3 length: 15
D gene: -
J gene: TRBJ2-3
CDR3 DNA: TGCGCCAGCAGCCCTCCCCGGGGGCCCACAGATACGCAGTATTTT
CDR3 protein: CASSPPRGPTDTQYF

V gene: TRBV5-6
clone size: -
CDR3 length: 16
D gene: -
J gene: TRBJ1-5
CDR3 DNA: TGTGCCAGCAGCTTGGATGGTGGGGGACCGAATCAGCCCCAGCATTTT
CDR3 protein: CASSLDGGGPNQPQHF

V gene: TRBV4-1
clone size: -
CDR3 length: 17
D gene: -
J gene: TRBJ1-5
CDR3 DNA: TGCGCCAGCACCCGGGACATCTCTATTTATAGCAATCAGCCCCAGCATTTT
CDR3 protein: CASTRDISIYSNQPQHF

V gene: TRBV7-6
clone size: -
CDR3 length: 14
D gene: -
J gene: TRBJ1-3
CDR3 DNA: TGTGCCAGCAGCTCCGGACTGGCAGGAAACACCATATATTTT
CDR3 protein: CASSSGLAGNTIYF

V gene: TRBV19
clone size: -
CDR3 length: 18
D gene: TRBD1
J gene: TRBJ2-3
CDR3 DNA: TGTGCCAGTAGTATAGATGTGGGACAGGAGCCCCCTACAGATACGCAGTATTTT
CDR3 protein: CASSIDVGQEPPTDTQYF

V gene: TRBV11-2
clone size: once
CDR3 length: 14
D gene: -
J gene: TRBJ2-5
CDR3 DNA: TGTGCCAGCAGCTTAGATCTGTACCAAGAGACCCAGTACTTC
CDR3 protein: CASSLDLYQETQYF

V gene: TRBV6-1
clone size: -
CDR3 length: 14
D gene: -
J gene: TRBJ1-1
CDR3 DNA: TGTGCCAGCAGCCTTTTGGGGGGGCGGGCTGAAGCTTTCTTT
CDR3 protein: CASSLLGGRAEAFF

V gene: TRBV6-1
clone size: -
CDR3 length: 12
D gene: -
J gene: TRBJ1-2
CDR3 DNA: TGTGCCAGCAACCAGCAGTTCTATGGCTACACCTTC
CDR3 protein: CASNQQFYGYTF

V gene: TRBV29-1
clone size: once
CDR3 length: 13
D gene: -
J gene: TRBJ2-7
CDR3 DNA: TGCAGCGTTGATCTTTTAGGCTCCTACGAGCAGTACTTC
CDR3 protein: CSVDLLGSYEQYF

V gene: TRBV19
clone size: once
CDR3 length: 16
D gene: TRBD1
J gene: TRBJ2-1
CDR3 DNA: TGTGCCAGTAGGCTGACAGGGGGCGACGCACACGATGAGCAGTTCTTC
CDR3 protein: CASRLTGGDAHDEQFF

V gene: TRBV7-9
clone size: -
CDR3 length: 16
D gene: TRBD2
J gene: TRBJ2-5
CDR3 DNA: TGTGCCAGCAGCGTGACTAGCGGGAGGGCCGGAGAGACCCAGTACTTC
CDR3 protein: CASSVTSGRAGETQYF

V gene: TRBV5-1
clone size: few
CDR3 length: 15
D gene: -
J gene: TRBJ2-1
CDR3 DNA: TGCGCCAGCAGCAAAACGCTGAGCGGTTACAATGAGCAGTTCTTC
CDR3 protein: CASSKTLSGYNEQFF

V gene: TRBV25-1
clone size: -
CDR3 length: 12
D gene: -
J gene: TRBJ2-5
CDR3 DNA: TGTGCCAGCAGTCCCCGGGGGGAGACCCAGTACTTC
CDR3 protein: CASSPRGETQYF

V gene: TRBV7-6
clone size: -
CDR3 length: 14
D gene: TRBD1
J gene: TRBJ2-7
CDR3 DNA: TGTGCCAGCAGCTTAGACAGGGGGCACTACGAGCAGTACTTC
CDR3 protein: CASSLDRGHYEQYF

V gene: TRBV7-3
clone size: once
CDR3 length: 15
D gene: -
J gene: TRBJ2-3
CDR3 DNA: TGTGCCAGCAGCCTCCCTAGTTGGCCCGGGGATACGCAGTATTTT
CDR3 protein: CASSLPSWPGDTQYF

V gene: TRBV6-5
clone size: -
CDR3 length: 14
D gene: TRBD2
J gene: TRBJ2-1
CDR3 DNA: TGTGCCAGCCGCACGACTAGCGGGACCTATGAGCAGTTCTTC
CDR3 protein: CASRTTSGTYEQFF

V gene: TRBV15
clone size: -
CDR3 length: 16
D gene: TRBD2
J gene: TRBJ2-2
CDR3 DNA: TGTGCCACCAGCAGAGGGGTAGCGGGTTTGACCGGGGAGCTGTTTTTT
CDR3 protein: CATSRGVAGLTGELFF

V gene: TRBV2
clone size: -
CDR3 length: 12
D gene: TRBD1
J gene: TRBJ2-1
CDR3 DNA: TGTGCCAGCACTCCCGGGACAGGGAAGCAGTTCTTC
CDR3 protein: CASTPGTGKQFF

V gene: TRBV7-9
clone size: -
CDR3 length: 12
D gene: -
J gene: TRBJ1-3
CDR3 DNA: TGTGCCAGCGTGGGTCGGCGAAACACCATATATTTT
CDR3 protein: CASVGRRNTIYF

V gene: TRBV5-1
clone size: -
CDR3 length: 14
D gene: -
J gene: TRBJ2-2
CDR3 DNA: TGCGCCAGCAGCTTGTCAGGGCCCCCCGGGGAGCTGTTTTTT
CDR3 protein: CASSLSGPPGELFF

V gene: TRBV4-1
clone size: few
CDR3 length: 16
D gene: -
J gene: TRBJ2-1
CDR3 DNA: TGCGCCAGCAGTTCATTCAGGGGAGGTAACGGGAATGAGCAGTTCTTC
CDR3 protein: CASSSFRGGNGNEQFF